The entry below describes one T cell receptor beta chain. Its antigen is not known. The data stem from a study of T cell responses to AZD1222 COVID-19 vaccine. Findings of the study overall: The span of vaccine-associated CD4 TCRs extended across spike, with dominance at 160-218 and 743-854. Spike-specific TCR breadth and depth rose after two AZD1222 doses. Repertoires were collected only later (after the peak T cell response had occurred).

The CDR3 has 14 amino acids. Trimming pared 6 bases from V and 11 bases from J, leaving 22 bases between. CDR1 is LNHDA and CDR2 is SQIVND in the germline V gene (reference sequence). The repertoire was sequenced with immunoSEQ multiplex PCR; TCRdb's copy has only in-frame clones and lacks some. The sample contains about 120,000 clones, 81% of which appear only once. This receptor was obtained from an adult in good health. J is TRBJ1-1 and V is TRBV19; no reliable D call. The sample in question was peripheral blood, obtained on day 0 of AZD1222 vaccination. The CDR3 loop is CASSNPKGVFWAFF. As DNA, the CDR3 is TGTGCCAGTAGCAACCCCAAAGGCGTTTTTTGGGCTTTCTTT.